This T cell receptor beta chain appears in the sequencing data of a study of cytomegalovirus exposure and HLA in healthy donors. The study's findings and limits: V- and J-gene trimming of TCR beta was linked (in a later analysis) to a missense DCLRE1C variant. Productive rates of about 87% or about 30% were seen for most TCR beta V segments in an earlier analysis. The number of N-insertions in an Asian-associated ancestry cluster was reportedly below the 666-donor mean in a later analysis. Per a later analysis, about 15,000 TCR beta sequences showed association with HLA alleles at 0.05 false discovery rate.

With 60 Vbeta and 13 Jbeta primers, the PCR was carried out. Generated by immunoSEQ multiplex PCR, the TCRdb table keeps only in-frame clones and is missing some. The data contain 65,000 to 90,000 clones, approximately 79% of them singletons. Details on this clone: The antigen is unknown.

Deletions cut 0 bases from V and 1 base from J, with 10 bases between. The CDR3 is 16 amino acids. Per the germline V gene, CDR1 is LGHNA and CDR2 is YNFKEQ. The sequence came from a man aged 25 to 40 in good health and CMV-seronegative. This chain joins TRBV4-2 and TRBJ2-1; D is possibly TRBD2 (5 bases). The source material was PBMCs. DNA of the CDR3: TGTGCCAGCAGCCAAGATCACGGGGAGTCCTACAATGAGCAGTTCTTC. This sequence encodes CASSQDHGESYNEQFF.